This T cell receptor (beta chain) was captured in a study of breast tumors, draining lymph nodes, adjacent tissues (TCRdb year 2016). Broadly, across the study: Breast cancer patients provided tumor, adjacent nontumor tissue and axillary lymph nodes, and the study compared the TCR beta repertoires across these three sources. In human breast cancer, the study set out to evaluate how tumor, surrounding tissue and draining lymph node repertoires relate to one another and whether T cells may move between these sites.

CDR1 DFQATT and CDR2 SNEGSKA were looked up in the germline V gene (reference sequence). Including cysteine and phenylalanine, the CDR3 has 13 amino acids. The kept DNA is CDR3 alone, 39 bases in frame from the first base. This clonotype was counted a few times. Its antigen remains undetermined. This may arise from a read error, as a much more abundant clone is one base away. The axillary draining lymph nodes of breast cancer patients were the source of the lymph node samples. The instrument given in TCRdb is Illumina HiSeq 2000. Multiplex PCR amplification was used to build the TCR beta chain libraries. High-throughput sequencing was used to analyze the amplified TCR beta chain products. TCRdb reprocessing: public reads trimmed at Q25 with fastp, clones called with MiXCR, in-frame beta chains kept. Rows merge per CDR3 protein into single entries with the most common DNA and genes. This sample lists about 110,000 distinct CDR3 sequences; around 30% were detected once. 5.5% to 6% of the sample goes to the ten largest clones.

The full study reports these points: The conclusion that tumor T cells originate in lymph nodes was framed as consistent with a hypothesis rather than directly demonstrated. In luminal-like breast cancer, tumor and nontumor tissue repertoires resembled each other significantly more than in basal-like breast cancer. T-cell repertoire diversity in tumors was found to be lower than in lymph nodes but higher than in nontumor tissue, and preferential V and J gene usage was observed. The data were considered consistent with the idea that most tumor T cells come from the lymph node and then expand in tumor tissue.

The receptor's source is a female donor with breast cancer. Some clones in this sample may be carry-over from other donors' samples. The chain joins TRBV20-1 to TRBJ1-2; tentative D gene TRBD1, with 5 bases matching. The sequencing input was axillary lymph node tissue. The CDR3 is CSALDTGRYAYTF. The DNA sequence follows: TGCAGTGCCCTGGATACGGGACGGTATGCCTACACCTTC.